This paragraph covers one T cell receptor (beta chain) sequence. Its antigen is as yet unknown. This sample is drawn from a study of lymphopenia after photon versus proton radiotherapy. TCRdb's table, derived via immunoSEQ multiplex PCR, lists solely in-frame clones and lacks some. The data show about 12,000 clones, with around 89% seen just once and 3.3% held by the top ten. The CDR3 sequence is 11 residues long. V was trimmed by 3 bases and J by 11 bases, leaving 8 bases between them. Germline V gene sequence: CDR1 PRHDT, CDR2 FYEKMQ (reference sequence). Study-level findings and limits: Relative stability marked proton patients; photon patients lost diversity and naive cells. Oligoclonal CD8+ Temra expansion after nadir drove photon patients' diversity drop. A bigger post-nadir fall in TCR diversity correlated inversely with survival time in deceased patients.

The sequenced sample was peripheral blood, obtained from a patient treated with proton-based radiotherapy. The source is a man aged 55-75 years with pancreatic cancer. V usage is TRBV13 and J usage is TRBJ2-1, with D perhaps assigned TRBD1 or TRBD2 (5 bases each). CDR3 bases: TGTGCCAGCAGCTTCCGGGACCAGCAGTTCTTC. It codes for CASSFRDQQFF.